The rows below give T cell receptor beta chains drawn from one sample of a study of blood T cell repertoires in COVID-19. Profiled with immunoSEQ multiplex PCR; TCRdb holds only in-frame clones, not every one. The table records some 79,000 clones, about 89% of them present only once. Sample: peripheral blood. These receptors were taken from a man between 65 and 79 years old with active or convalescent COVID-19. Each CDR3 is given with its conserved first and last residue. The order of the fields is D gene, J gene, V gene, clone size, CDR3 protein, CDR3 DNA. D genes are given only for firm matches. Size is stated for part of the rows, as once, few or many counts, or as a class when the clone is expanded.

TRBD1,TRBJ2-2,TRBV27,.,CASSFGTGYGELFF,TGTGCCAGCAGTTTCGGGACAGGGTACGGGGAGCTGTTTTTT
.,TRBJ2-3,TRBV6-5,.,CASSYSEGGGDTQYF,TGTGCCAGCAGTTACTCGGAGGGAGGCGGGGATACGCAGTATTTT
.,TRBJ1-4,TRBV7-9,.,CASSLGRGSNEKLFF,TGTGCCAGCAGCCTGGGGAGGGGGAGTAATGAAAAACTGTTTTTT
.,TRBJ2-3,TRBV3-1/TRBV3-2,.,CASSQVDNLYTDTQYF,TGTGCCAGCAGCCAAGTGGACAACTTGTACACAGATACGCAGTATTTT
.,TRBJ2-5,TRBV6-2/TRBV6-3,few,CASSVRGIRSWETQYF,TGTGCCAGCAGTGTGCGGGGAATTCGTAGCTGGGAGACCCAGTACTTC
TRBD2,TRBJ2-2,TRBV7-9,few,CASSRSGGSGELFF,TGTGCCAGCAGCCGATCGGGAGGGTCGGGGGAGCTGTTTTTT
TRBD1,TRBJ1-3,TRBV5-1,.,CASSSTRQGEAGNTIYF,TGCGCCAGCAGCTCGACGCGACAGGGAGAGGCTGGAAACACCATATATTTT
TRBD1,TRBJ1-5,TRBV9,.,CASSGQGSHQPQHF,TGTGCCAGCAGCGGACAGGGGAGCCATCAGCCCCAGCATTTT
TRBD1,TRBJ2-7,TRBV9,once,CASSVGDSSYEQYF,TGTGCCAGCAGCGTAGGGGACAGCTCCTACGAGCAGTACTTC
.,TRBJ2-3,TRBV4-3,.,CASSRTRRNTDTQYF,TGCGCCAGCAGCCGGACTCGGCGGAACACAGATACGCAGTATTTT
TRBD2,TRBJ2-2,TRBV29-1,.,CSTAGGSNTGELFF,TGCAGCACCGCCGGGGGGTCGAACACCGGGGAGCTGTTTTTT
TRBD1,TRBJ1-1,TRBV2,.,CASSGQMNTEAFF,TGTGCCAGCTCGGGACAGATGAACACTGAAGCTTTCTTT
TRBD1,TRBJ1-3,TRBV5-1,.,CASSSYLQGGGNTIYF,TGCGCCAGCAGCAGCTACCTACAGGGGGGTGGAAACACCATATATTTT
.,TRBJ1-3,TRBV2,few,CASSGERRNTIYF,TGTGCCAGCAGTGGTGAGCGCAGAAACACCATATATTTT
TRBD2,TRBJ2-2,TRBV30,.,CAKKGLSTGELFF,TGTGCCAAAAAGGGACTATCCACCGGGGAGCTGTTTTTT
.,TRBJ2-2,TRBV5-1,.,CASCEASNTGELFF,TGCGCCAGCTGCGAGGCGTCTAACACCGGGGAGCTGTTTTTT
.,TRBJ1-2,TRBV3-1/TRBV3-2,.,CASSPQGGGGYTF,TGTGCCAGCAGCCCACAGGGAGGGGGTGGCTACACCTTC
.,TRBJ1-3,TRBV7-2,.,CASVRGLSSGNTIYF,TGTGCCAGCGTAAGGGGCCTCAGCTCTGGAAACACCATATATTTT
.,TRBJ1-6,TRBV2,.,CASSEFQTGPLHF,TGTGCCAGCAGTGAATTCCAGACGGGACCCCTCCACTTT
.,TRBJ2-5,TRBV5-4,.,CASSKVGGTGETQYF,TGTGCCAGCAGCAAGGTGGGAGGCACCGGAGAGACCCAGTACTTC
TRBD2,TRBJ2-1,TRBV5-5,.,CASSNGSGSSYNEQFF,TGTGCCAGCAGCAACGGGAGCGGGAGCTCCTACAATGAGCAGTTCTTC
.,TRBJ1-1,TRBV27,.,CASSLSGTTSEAFF,TGTGCCAGCAGTTTATCCGGGACAACCTCTGAAGCTTTCTTT
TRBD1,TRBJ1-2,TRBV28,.,CASTETGNNYGYTF,TGTGCCAGCACGGAGACAGGGAATAACTATGGCTACACCTTC
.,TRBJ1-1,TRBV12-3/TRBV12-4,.,CASSLAANTEAFF,TGTGCCAGCAGTTTAGCGGCGAACACTGAAGCTTTCTTT
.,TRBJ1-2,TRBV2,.,CASKLGLGVGGYTF,TGTGCCAGCAAGCTCGGCCTCGGGGTAGGCGGCTACACCTTC
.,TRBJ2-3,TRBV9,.,CASSVLSGQGSTDTQYF,TGTGCCAGCAGCGTACTATCCGGCCAGGGGAGCACAGATACGCAGTATTTT
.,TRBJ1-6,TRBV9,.,CASSEVPSVNSPLHF,TGTGCCAGCAGCGAGGTACCTAGTGTTAATTCACCCCTCCACTTT
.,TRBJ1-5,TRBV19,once,CASTQGGQPQHF,TGTGCCAGTACCCAGGGAGGTCAGCCCCAGCATTTT
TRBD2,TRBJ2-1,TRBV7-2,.,CASSKAGGVNEQFF,TGTGCCAGCAGCAAAGCGGGAGGGGTAAATGAGCAGTTCTTC
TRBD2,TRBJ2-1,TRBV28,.,CASSRQTSGRNEQFF,TGTGCCAGCAGCCGTCAGACTAGCGGGAGGAATGAGCAGTTCTTC
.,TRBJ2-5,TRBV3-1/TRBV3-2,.,CASSQVRETQYF,TGTGCCAGCAGCCAAGTGCGAGAGACCCAGTACTTC
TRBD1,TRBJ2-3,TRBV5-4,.,CASSGGTGGSTDTQYF,TGTGCCAGCAGCGGGGGGACAGGGGGAAGCACAGATACGCAGTATTTT
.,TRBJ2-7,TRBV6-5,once,CASSSGRASEQYF,TGTGCCAGCAGTTCGGGCAGGGCGAGCGAGCAGTACTTC
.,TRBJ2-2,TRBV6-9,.,CASRDSNTGELFF,TGTGCCAGCCGGGACTCGAACACCGGGGAGCTGTTTTTT
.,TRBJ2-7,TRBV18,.,CASSPVSRPGLTYEQYF,TGTGCCAGCTCACCTGTCTCCAGACCAGGACTTACCTACGAGCAGTACTTC
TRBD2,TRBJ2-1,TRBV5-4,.,CASSHPTGGRYNEQFF,TGTGCCAGCAGCCATCCCACGGGAGGGAGGTACAATGAGCAGTTCTTC
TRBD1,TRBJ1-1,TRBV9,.,CASSAHRTGLNTEAFF,TGTGCCAGCAGCGCCCACCGGACAGGTCTGAACACTGAAGCTTTCTTT
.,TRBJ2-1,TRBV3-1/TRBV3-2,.,CASTLNTGSNEQFF,TGTGCCAGCACCCTTAACACGGGGAGCAATGAGCAGTTCTTC
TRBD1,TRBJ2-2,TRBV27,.,CASSLLSRTGGNTGELFF,TGTGCCAGCAGTTTATTAAGTAGGACAGGGGGCAACACCGGGGAGCTGTTTTTT
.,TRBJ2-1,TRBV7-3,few,CASSSNSLLGGEQFF,TGTGCCAGCAGCTCCAACTCTCTACTGGGCGGGGAGCAGTTCTTC
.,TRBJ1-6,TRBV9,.,CASSVGRQSSPLHF,TGTGCCAGCAGCGTTGGCAGACAAAGTTCACCCCTCCACTTT